Sequencing of this T cell receptor beta chain was carried out in a study of shared clonotypes between healthy human individuals. Study-wide results and limits: Large depth notwithstanding, sorted-subset sequencing proved incomplete by rarefaction. It was expected that sequencing depth would affect clonotype sharing among donors.

The donor cohort consisted entirely of Caucasian adults residing in Nashville, Tennessee. Trimming stripped 2 bases from V and 2 bases from J, with 8 bases between. The CDR3 is 13 residues long. Per the germline V gene, CDR1 is GTSNPN and CDR2 is SVGIG (reference sequence). Concerning this clone itself: No antigen is known for it.

Clones were sequenced by immunoSEQ multiplex PCR, and TCRdb holds only the in-frame ones, with some missing. The table lists about 1.5 million clones, 95% to 99% of them singletons. The V gene is TRBV30, the J gene TRBJ2-3; D uncertain. Sequenced: naive CD4+ T cells sorted from blood. Subset defined: CD45RA+ positively selected. This clonotype was obtained from a man aged 25-40 years in good health. CDR3 DNA: TGTGCCTGGAGTATGAGGTCCACAGATACGCAGTATTTT. It yields the protein CAWSMRSTDTQYF.